This T cell receptor (beta chain) appears in the sequencing data of a study of technical replicates of blood from a few donors. Clones were read by immunoSEQ multiplex PCR, and TCRdb kept only the in-frame ones, dropping some. The data hold tens of thousands of clones, with 93% observed a single time. Germline V CDR1 and CDR2: SGHVS, FQNEAQ. The J segment lost 1 base and the V segment lost 5 bases, leaving 5 bases of the junction unmatched. The CDR3 runs to 16 residues. The TCR comes from a human donor in good health. Sequenced input: T cells isolated from PBMCs. The chain couples TRBV7-8 to TRBJ2-7; TRBD2 matches 13 bases. This CDR3 is CASSLTSGGESYEQYF. The CDR3 DNA reads as TGTGCCAGCAGCCTCACTAGCGGGGGGGAGTCCTACGAGCAGTACTTC. Looking up the rest from reference TRBV7-8 and TRBJ2-7 gives the full variable domain: GAGVSQSPRYKVAKRGQDVALRCDPISGHVSLFWYQQALGQGPEFLTYFQNEAQLDKSGLPSDRFFAERPEGSVSTLKIQRTQQEDSAVYLCASSLTSGGESYEQYFGPGTRLTVT.